This TCR beta chain was sequenced during a study of human T cells and chemical hapten exposure. For the study at large: During the approximately 25-week study period, patients had diphenylcyclopropenone applied to the scalp every week.

As for time point: pre-sensitization, week 0. Regarding treatment: therapeutic diphenylcyclopropenone sensitization with weekly scalp DPC. Original processing notes: About 97,000 TCRs per sample was the median, with a range of about 20,000 to 690,600. TCRdb independently ran MiXCR on the RACE reads; one entry per CDR3 protein. Here the V and J calls rest on TCRdb's processing, not on the authors' analysis. Here the sample spans tens of thousands of distinct CDR3 sequences, more than 8% being singletons. This specimen was whole blood, taken in connection with sensitization to the hapten diphenylcyclopropenone (DPC). The sequence derives from a man in his forties with alopecia areata. Some clones in this sample may be carry-over from other donors' samples.

In DNA, the CDR3 is TGTGCCAGCAGCGAAAGGGCAGCTGGGGCCAACGTCCTGACTTTC. Translated: CASSERAAGANVLTF. The chain joins TRBV7-9 to TRBJ2-6; D unresolved. Trimming took 5 bases from V and 2 from J, leaving 10 bases between them. Looked up from germline, CDR1 is SEHNR and CDR2 is FQNEAQ (reference sequence). There are 15 residues in the CDR3.